These 21 T cell receptor beta chains came from one sample sequenced in a study of T cell responses to AZD1222 COVID-19 vaccine. Repertoires were generated with immunoSEQ multiplex PCR, while TCRdb's copy carries only in-frame clones and drops some. This sample has 100,000 or so clones, with roughly 90% found just once. The material was peripheral blood, obtained on day 0 of AZD1222 vaccination. The receptors shown here come from an adult in good health.

The CDR3 region is CASSLDMGGRRDEQFF. The CDR3 nucleotides are TGTGCCAGCAGCTTGGACATGGGCGGGAGAAGGGATGAGCAGTTCTTC. The chain combines TRBV5-6 with TRBJ2-1; 7 bases are shared with TRBD2. The CDR3 has 16 amino acids. Germline lookup yields CDR1 SGHDT and CDR2 YYEEEE. Trimming cost V 0 bases and J 8 bases; bases outside gene matches: 11.

Only one count was recorded for this clone. The rearrangement uses TRBV2 and TRBJ2-2, with D unresolved. Trimming cost V 7 bases and J 0 bases, with 9 bases left between them. Germline V gene sequence: CDR1 SNHLY, CDR2 FYNNEI. The CDR3 extends over 14 amino acids. The CDR3: CASIGNSNTGELFF. In DNA form, the CDR3 reads TGTGCCAGCATAGGGAATTCGAACACCGGGGAGCTGTTTTTT.

The V gene is TRBV5-1, the J gene TRBJ2-7, with 7 bases matching TRBD1. V gave up 0 bases and J gave up 3 bases; unmatched junction bases: 6. Germline loops: CDR1 SGHRS, CDR2 YFSETQ. This CDR3 spans 15 amino acids. In nucleotides, the CDR3 is TGCGCCAGCAGCTTGGGACAGGGATTCAACTACGAGCAGTACTTC. Its protein is CASSLGQGFNYEQYF.

The chain joins TRBV5-6 to TRBJ2-1; D perhaps matches TRBD1 (6 bases). With 3 bases removed from V and 10 bases from J, the gap between germline ends came to 11 bases. Per the germline V gene, CDR1 is SGHDT and CDR2 is YYEEEE. This CDR3 is 12 amino acids long. The CDR3: CASSSTGYEQFF. The DNA of the CDR3 is TGTGCCAGCAGCTCCACAGGGTACGAGCAGTTCTTC.

This clone occurred a few times. The J gene is TRBJ1-5, the V gene TRBV10-3, with 8 bases fitting TRBD1. Trimming at V came to 10 bases and at J to 3 bases, leaving 5 bases not matched to a gene. This CDR3 is built from 13 residues. Germline lookup yields CDR1 ENHRY and CDR2 SYGVKD. CDR3 coding DNA: TGTGCCAACCAACAGGGGGACAATCAGCCCCAGCATTTT. It specifies CANQQGDNQPQHF.

The chain links TRBV6-2 or TRBV6-3 to TRBJ1-1; D is unclear. Germline V gene lookup returns CDR1 MNHEY and CDR2 SVGEGT. CDR3 size: 12 residues. The V end lost 3 bases, the J end lost 3 bases, and 5 bases lay between the germline ends. The CDR3 loop is CASSYPDTEAFF. CDR3 nucleotide sequence: TGTGCCAGCAGTTATCCGGACACTGAAGCTTTCTTT.

This clone was found once. The chain couples TRBV18 to TRBJ1-2, with 7 bases fitting TRBD1. CDR1 KGHSH and CDR2 LQKENI come from the germline V gene. V lost 3 bases, J lost 0 bases, and 7 bases stayed unmatched. This CDR3 comprises 16 residues. The CDR3 reads CASSPGDSIANYGYTF. CDR3 bases: TGTGCCAGCTCACCGGGGGACAGCATCGCTAACTATGGCTACACCTTC. The full variable domain, with the rest looked up from reference TRBV18 and TRBJ1-2, is NAGVMQNPRHLVRRRGQEARLRCSPMKGHSHVYWYRQLPEEGLKFMVYLQKENIIDESGMPKERFSAEFPKEGPSILRIQQVVRGDSAAYFCASSPGDSIANYGYTFGSGTRLTVV.

The genes are TRBV14 and TRBJ2-3; 9 bases are shared with TRBD2. Germline values: CDR1 SGHDN, CDR2 FVKESK. The CDR3 loop spans 14 amino acids. Trimming removed 1 base from V and 4 bases from J; junction bases left unmatched: 0. CDR3 in DNA: TGTGCCAGCAGCCAAGGGACTAGCGCAGATACGCAGTATTTT. Protein sequence: CASSQGTSADTQYF.

The chain couples TRBV7-3 to TRBJ2-1, with D perhaps assigned TRBD1 or TRBD2 (5 bases each). The germline V gene has CDR1 SGHTA and CDR2 FQGTGA. V was cut by 1 base and J by 7 bases, with 5 bases left in between. This CDR3 has 12 residues. The CDR3 is CASSLRGNEQFF. In nucleotides, the CDR3 is TGTGCCAGCAGCTTAAGGGGGAATGAGCAGTTCTTC. The full variable domain, completed using reference TRBV7-3 and TRBJ2-1, is GAGVSQTPSNKVTEKGKYVELRCDPISGHTALYWYRQSLGQGPEFLIYFQGTGAADDSGLPNDRFFAVRPEGSVSTLKIQRTERGDSAVYLCASSLRGNEQFFGPGTRLTVL.

This clone has only a few counts. This chain connects TRBV7-3 to TRBJ2-3, with TRBD2 identical over 7 bases. Trimming at V came to 2 bases and at J to 0 bases, leaving 5 bases not matched to a gene. The CDR3 runs 16 residues. Germline assignment: CDR1 SGHTA and CDR2 FQGTGA. The CDR3 nucleotides are TGTGCCAGCAGCTTATGGGGAGCGGGAAGCACAGATACGCAGTATTTT. Translation: CASSLWGAGSTDTQYF.

The rearrangement links TRBV4-3 to TRBJ2-5; D is possibly TRBD2 (6 bases). V lost 0 bases to trimming and J lost 2 bases, with 13 bases between them. There are 16 residues in the CDR3. Per germline, CDR1 LGHNA and CDR2 YSLEER. CDR3 residues: CASSQDGGHPQETQYF. CDR3 DNA: TGCGCCAGCAGCCAAGACGGGGGTCATCCACAAGAGACCCAGTACTTC.

Of note for this clone: Distinct nucleotide sequences in the sample also encode this CDR3. The rearrangement links TRBV12-3 or TRBV12-4 to TRBJ2-3, with no clear D. The V and J ends lost 1 base and 5 bases respectively, with 1 base between them. This CDR3 has 11 residues. CDR3 bases: TGTGCCAGCAGTTTAGGAGATACGCAGTATTTT. It specifies CASSLGDTQYF.

The V gene is TRBV6-5, the J gene TRBJ2-1, with no clear D. Germline-derived CDR1 and CDR2 are MNHEY and SVGAGI. Trimming took off 11 bases at V and 9 bases at J, with 17 bases between the two ends. This CDR3 region has 12 residues. The CDR3 spells CAAPPLWGEQFF. The CDR3 coding sequence is TGTGCCGCCCCCCCCCTCTGGGGTGAGCAGTTCTTC.

As concerns this clone: The junction and the germline gene differ at one end; a read error may be behind it. The V call is TRBV24-1, the J call TRBJ2-7; 8 positions agree with TRBD2. CDR3 length equals 15 residues. The germline gives CDR1 KGHDR, CDR2 SFDVKD. The CDR3 region is CATSDSGRGSSEQYF. CDR3 in DNA: TGTGCCACCAGTGATAGCGGGAGAGGATCCTCCGAGCAGTACTTC.

In this sample, this clone turned up once. The chain carries TRBV25-1 and TRBJ2-7, with a weak D call TRBD2 (6 bases). Germline loops: CDR1 MGHDK, CDR2 SYGVNS. The CDR3 consists of 14 residues. Trimming cost V 7 bases and J 5 bases, with 18 bases left between them. In nucleotides, the CDR3 is TGTGCCAGCACCTACGGGGGACCTCACGACGAGCAGTACTTC. Translating it yields CASTYGGPHDEQYF.

V usage is TRBV28 and J usage is TRBJ2-6; D call uncertain. Looked up from germline, CDR1 is MDHEN and CDR2 is SYDVKM. CDR3 length: 17 amino acids. V was shortened by 5 bases and J by 0 bases, with 14 bases between the two germline ends. In nucleotides, the CDR3 is TGTGCCAGCAGTCAGTGGACGGCCGGCTCTGGGGCCAACGTCCTGACTTTC. Translation: CASSQWTAGSGANVLTF.

The chain carries TRBV27 and TRBJ2-2; D is uncertain. With 5 bases removed from V and 8 bases from J, the gap between germline ends came to 9 bases. Per the germline V gene, CDR1 is MNHEY and CDR2 is SMNVEV (reference sequence). This CDR3 region has 12 residues. The CDR3 DNA reads as TGTGCCAGCAGTGCCATCTGGGGGGAGCTGTTTTTT. Translating gives CASSAIWGELFF.

This sequence joins TRBV28 and TRBJ1-4; unclear D gene. The V gene lost 3 bases and the J gene lost 8 bases, with 13 bases spanning the gap. There are 14 residues in the CDR3. CDR1 is MDHEN, CDR2 SYDVKM, per germline. The CDR3: CASSFGRPSEKLFF. For the CDR3, the DNA is TGTGCCAGCAGTTTCGGACGGCCAAGCGAAAAACTGTTTTTT.

This clone was picked up one time. V is TRBV4-2 and J is TRBJ1-1, with a weak D call TRBD1 (6 bases). Looked up from germline, CDR1 is LGHNA and CDR2 is YNFKEQ. V was clipped by 0 bases and J by 10 bases, with 15 bases between them. The CDR3 is 14 amino acids. CDR3 residues: CASSQEDSKGLAFF. CDR3 DNA: TGTGCCAGCAGCCAAGAGGACAGTAAGGGGCTAGCTTTCTTT.

CDR3 sequence reads: CASSYLDRGNQPQHF. CDR3 nucleotides: TGTGCCAGCAGTTACTTGGACAGAGGCAATCAGCCCCAGCATTTT. The chain links TRBV6-6 to TRBJ1-5, with D perhaps TRBD1 (6 bases). The CDR3 has 15 residues. Trimming took off 1 base at V and 2 bases at J, with 9 bases between the two ends. Germline assignment: CDR1 MNHNY and CDR2 SVGAGI (reference sequence).

The count of this clone is one. The chain employs TRBV19 and TRBJ1-4, with TRBD1 matching 8 bases. The CDR3 sequence is 15 residues long. Germline V CDR1 and CDR2: LNHDA, SQIVND (reference sequence). V gave up 6 bases and J gave up 3 bases; unmatched junction bases: 6. The CDR3 spells CASRNRGAANEKLFF. The CDR3 DNA sequence: TGTGCCAGTAGAAACAGGGGGGCGGCTAATGAAAAACTGTTTTTT.